The 10 T cell receptor beta chains given below trace back to one sample, sequenced in a study of patients and donors after allogeneic stem cell transplantation. TCRdb analysed the RT-PCR reads with MiXCR anew, one entry per CDR3 protein. The sample consists of 150,000 to 200,000 distinct CDR3 sequences, 30% of them appearing once. Specimen: blood, either unsorted or a sorted T cell fraction (not recorded which). These receptors were obtained from a human donor who was either an allogeneic HSCT recipient or a stem cell or donor lymphocyte infusion donor (not recorded which). It is not recorded whose cells these are; they may come from a transplant donor.

This clonotype has just a few counts. The CDR3 DNA reads as TGTGCCAGCGCCGGGACAGGGGGCGCAGTGTCTGGAAACACCATATATTTT. Protein: CASAGTGGAVSGNTIYF. The chain links TRBV7-8 to TRBJ1-3; 12 positions match TRBD1. The CDR3 covers 17 residues. Looked up from germline, CDR1 is SGHVS and CDR2 is FQNEAQ. Trimming removed 8 bases from V and 1 base from J; junction bases left unmatched: 9.

This clonotype was seen a handful of times. The gene calls are TRBV12-3 or TRBV12-4 and TRBJ1-5; 7 bases agree with TRBD1. Losses at the gene ends were 6 bases for V and 4 bases for J; bases not matched to a gene: 6. The CDR3 spans 14 residues. The CDR3 DNA follows: TGTGCCAGCAGCACGACAGGGTCAAATCAGCCCCAGCATTTT. Its protein product is CASSTTGSNQPQHF.

The rearrangement links TRBV3-1 to TRBJ2-1; 7 nucleotides line up with TRBD2. The CDR3 has 17 residues. V trimming: 0 bases; J trimming: 4 bases; junction bases outside the gene matches: 9. Per germline, CDR1 LGHDT and CDR2 YNNKEL (reference sequence). The CDR3 spells CASSQEGSGQIYNEQFF. DNA of the CDR3: TGTGCCAGCAGCCAAGAAGGTAGCGGGCAAATTTACAATGAGCAGTTCTTC.

The sample holds a few counts of this clonotype. J is TRBJ2-7 and V is TRBV9, with TRBD2 matching 7 bases. Germline assignment: CDR1 SGDLS and CDR2 YYNGEE. This CDR3 is 16 amino acids long. Trimming took 4 bases from V and 0 from J; bases not matched to a gene: 10. The CDR3 loop reads CASSPHPTSASYEQYF. For the CDR3, the DNA is TGTGCCAGCAGCCCTCATCCAACTAGCGCCTCCTACGAGCAGTACTTC.

The chain links TRBV12-3 or TRBV12-4 to TRBJ1-1, with D hard to call. The V and J ends lost 5 bases and 2 bases respectively, with 15 bases between them. The CDR3 is 15 amino acids. The CDR3 coding sequence is TGTGCCAGCAGTGCCACAGATCTGGGTAACACTGAAGCTTTCTTT. This sequence encodes CASSATDLGNTEAFF.

CDR3 coding DNA: TGTGCCAGCTCAAATAATGGAGAGCAGTACTTC. It translates to CASSNNGEQYF. The chain links TRBV18 to TRBJ2-7; D unclear. V was cut by 5 bases and J by 7 bases, with 9 bases left in between. Germline V lookup: CDR1 KGHSH, CDR2 LQKENI. This CDR3 is built from 11 residues.

The chain combines TRBV19 with TRBJ2-1; 13 nucleotides align to TRBD2. Germline lookup yields CDR1 LNHDA and CDR2 SQIVND (reference sequence). The CDR3 totals 16 residues. J gave up 6 bases and V 9 bases, and 11 bases lay outside the gene matches. The CDR3 protein is CASTRSGLAGTNEQFF. CDR3 DNA: TGTGCCAGCACTCGATCGGGACTAGCGGGGACCAATGAGCAGTTCTTC.

The J gene is TRBJ1-5, the V gene TRBV4-1; 7 bases fit TRBD1. The CDR3 sequence is 15 residues long. V trimming: 4 bases; J trimming: 5 bases; junction bases outside the gene matches: 8. Germline V gene data show CDR1 as MGHRA and CDR2 as YSYEKL. This chain's CDR3 is CASSPGTASDQPQHF. The CDR3 DNA follows: TGCGCCAGCAGCCCGGGGACAGCCAGTGATCAGCCCCAGCATTTT.

This clonotype was found a few times. V gene TRBV25-1 combines with J gene TRBJ2-1; TRBD2 matches 10 bases. Trimming cost V 2 bases and J 5 bases; bases outside gene matches: 12. Germline lookup yields CDR1 MGHDK and CDR2 SYGVNS. The CDR3 covers 18 residues. CDR3 region: CASSEAPSGRAFHNEQFF. In nucleotides, the CDR3 is TGTGCCAGCAGTGAAGCCCCGAGCGGGAGGGCTTTCCACAATGAGCAGTTCTTC.

V gene TRBV10-3 combines with J gene TRBJ2-2; 7 bases are shared with TRBD1. Germline V gene sequence: CDR1 ENHRY, CDR2 SYGVKD. CDR3 length equals 14 residues. Trimming took 2 bases from V and 5 from J; bases not matched to a gene: 2. The CDR3 bases are TGTGCCATCAGTGAGGAGGGACAGACCGGGGAGCTGTTTTTT. Translating gives CAISEEGQTGELFF.